One sample yielded the 13 T cell receptor beta chains listed below, sequenced in a study of cytomegalovirus exposure and HLA in healthy donors. The PCR used 60 Vbeta and 13 Jbeta primers. Using immunoSEQ multiplex PCR, the repertoire was profiled, and TCRdb retains in-frame clones only, with some absent. The data contain about 170,000 clones, 60% to 80% of them seen just once; the ten biggest clones take up 2.5% to 3.5%. The sample comprised PBMCs. Every receptor here comes from a female donor in good health and CMV-seronegative.

This chain uses TRBV6-5 with TRBJ2-3, with D possibly matching TRBD2 (5 bases). CDR3 size: 16 residues. The V and J ends lost 4 bases and 3 bases respectively, with 17 bases between them. Germline CDR1 is MNHEY and CDR2 is SVGAGI. This chain's CDR3 is CASSFPGARGTDTQYF. Here the CDR3 DNA reads TGTGCCAGCAGTTTTCCAGGCGCCCGGGGAACAGATACGCAGTATTTT.

The sample holds a few counts of this clone. The V and J genes are TRBV5-1 and TRBJ1-1; D possibly corresponds to TRBD1 (6 bases). CDR3 size: 16 residues. Germline V gives CDR1 SGHRS, CDR2 YFSETQ. V lost 0 bases to trimming and J lost 0 bases, with 12 bases between them. CDR3 DNA sequence: TGCGCCAGCAGCTTGGCCTCTAACAGGGTGAACACTGAAGCTTTCTTT. This sequence encodes CASSLASNRVNTEAFF.

Notes on this clone: The sample contains more than one DNA sequence encoding this CDR3. The chain combines TRBV7-2 with TRBJ2-7, with a weak D call TRBD2 (6 bases). Germline CDR1 reads SGHTA; CDR2 reads FQGNSA. This CDR3 is 14 amino acids long. Deletions cut 5 bases from V and 5 bases from J, with 16 bases between. The CDR3 reads CASSRQEGLHEQYF. CDR3 sequence (DNA): TGTGCCAGCAGCCGTCAGGAGGGGCTCCACGAGCAGTACTTC.

CDR3 coding DNA: TGTGCCAGCAGTCACGCACAGGGGATCGCTGAAGCTTTCTTT. Its translation: CASSHAQGIAEAFF. The rearrangement uses TRBV27 and TRBJ1-1; TRBD1 matches 7 bases. This CDR3 region has 14 residues. Germline assignment: CDR1 MNHEY and CDR2 SMNVEV (reference sequence). With 5 bases clipped from V and 6 bases from J, the junction kept 9 bases outside the gene matches.

This rearrangement joins TRBV27 to TRBJ2-7; D may be TRBD2 (5 bases). V was pared by 0 bases and J by 2 bases, with 20 bases between. The CDR3 extends over 18 amino acids. Germline V gene data show CDR1 as MNHEY and CDR2 as SMNVEV (reference sequence). CDR3 protein: CASSLSSRVERPPYEQYF. CDR3 sequence (DNA): TGTGCCAGCAGTTTATCTAGTCGTGTGGAGCGGCCGCCCTACGAGCAGTACTTC.

This rearrangement joins TRBV4-1 to TRBJ1-2; TRBD1 aligns across 8 bases. V was clipped by 1 base and J by 0 bases; unmatched bases: 13. The CDR3 totals 19 residues. Germline CDR1 MGHRA, CDR2 YSYEKL. CDR3 amino acids: CASSQGSLDRALTNYGYTF. CDR3 bases: TGCGCCAGCAGCCAAGGTTCGCTGGACAGGGCTTTGACTAACTATGGCTACACCTTC.

This clone was counted once. The chain uses TRBV27 and TRBJ1-2; the D gene is possibly TRBD1 (5 bases). V was shortened by 3 bases and J by 2 bases, with 10 bases between the two germline ends. The CDR3 is 14 amino acids. Looked up from germline, CDR1 is MNHEY and CDR2 is SMNVEV (reference sequence). The CDR3 DNA reads TGTGCCAGCAGTTTGGACAAAGGAAACTATGGCTACACCTTC. This encodes CASSLDKGNYGYTF.

The rearrangement joins TRBV18 to TRBJ1-2; TRBD1 matches at 7 bases. The CDR3 has 16 residues. Germline CDR1 and CDR2: KGHSH and LQKENI. The J segment lost 3 bases and the V segment lost 1 base, leaving 8 bases of the junction unmatched. CDR3 protein: CASSPLSGQADYGYTF. The CDR3 DNA is TGTGCCAGCTCACCACTCAGCGGACAGGCAGACTATGGCTACACCTTC.

This clone has just one count. This chain connects TRBV13 to TRBJ2-2, with 9 nucleotides matching TRBD1. V was clipped by 6 bases and J by 6 bases; unmatched bases: 17. Germline CDR1 is PRHDT and CDR2 is FYEKMQ (reference sequence). The CDR3 totals 18 residues. Written as DNA, the CDR3 is TGTGCCAGCAGACCTGAGGGGACCGGGACAGGGACGTCCGGGGAGCTGTTTTTT. This gives the protein CASRPEGTGTGTSGELFF.

This clone has a handful of counts. The chain is built from TRBV11-3 and TRBJ1-1; weak D call: TRBD1 (5 bases). CDR1 and CDR2 (germline): SGHNT, YENEEA. The CDR3 consists of 13 residues. Trimming shortened V by 5 bases and J by 1 base, and 8 bases separated the two germline ends. CDR3 in amino acids: CASSRGENTEAFF. Written as DNA, the CDR3 is TGTGCCAGCAGCCGGGGGGAGAACACTGAAGCTTTCTTT.

The chain has TRBV9 and TRBJ1-3, with D possibly matching TRBD1 (5 bases). Trimming stripped 2 bases from V and 0 bases from J, with 12 bases between. The CDR3 is 16 residues long. Germline CDR1 is SGDLS and CDR2 is YYNGEE. CDR3 coding DNA: TGTGCCAGCAGCGTCAGCGTCCAGGGCTCTGGAAACACCATATATTTT. Translated: CASSVSVQGSGNTIYF.

The chain joins TRBV5-1 to TRBJ2-3; 10 nucleotides line up with TRBD2. V lost 9 bases and J lost 3; bases outside the gene matches: 19. Germline loops: CDR1 SGHRS, CDR2 YFSETQ. The CDR3 is 18 amino acids. DNA for the CDR3: TGCGCCACCGCACCAGCTTGGATATCTAGCGGGAGAACAGATACGCAGTATTTT. Translating it yields CATAPAWISSGRTDTQYF.

The rearrangement uses TRBV6-5 and TRBJ1-2; 7 positions match TRBD1. J was trimmed by 8 bases and V by 6 bases; bases with no gene match: 12. Germline V CDR1 and CDR2: MNHEY, SVGAGI. This CDR3 is built from 14 residues. As DNA, the CDR3 is TGTGCCAGCAGCACGTCGGGACAGCCGGGGGGCTACACCTTC. Translated: CASSTSGQPGGYTF.